Presented here are 23 T cell receptor beta chains from one specimen sequenced in a study of blood T cell repertoires in COVID-19. The protocol was immunoSEQ multiplex PCR, while the TCRdb copy is restricted to in-frame clones and leaves out a portion. The data contain around 170,000 clones, approximately 80% of them singletons. Sample: PBMCs or T cells enriched from blood (not recorded which). The origin of the receptors is a man between 45 and 60 years old who had recovered from COVID-19.

This chain uses TRBV5-1 with TRBJ1-6, with D possibly TRBD1 on 5 matching bases. The CDR3 totals 11 residues. V lost 7 bases to trimming and J lost 7 bases, with 6 bases between them. Germline CDR1 SGHRS, CDR2 YFSETQ. The chain's CDR3 is CASGGNSPLHF. The CDR3 coding sequence is TGCGCCAGCGGGGGGAATTCACCCCTCCACTTT.

The CDR3 is CASTQGSNQPQHF. The DNA for the CDR3 is TGTGCCAGCACCCAGGGTAGCAATCAGCCCCAGCATTTT. This rearrangement joins TRBV7-9 to TRBJ1-5, with D possibly being TRBD1 (5 bases). Between the trimmed V and J ends, which lost 7 bases and 0 bases, there was a span of 7 bases. This CDR3 comprises 13 residues. Germline V CDR1 and CDR2: SEHNR, FQNEAQ (reference sequence).

The chain has TRBV5-5 and TRBJ2-1; 7 bases line up with TRBD1. The CDR3 loop spans 15 amino acids. V lost 5 bases, J lost 2 bases, and 7 bases stayed unmatched. CDR1 and CDR2 (germline): SGHKS, YYEKEE (reference sequence). The CDR3 region is CASRRSGQTYNEQFF. CDR3 nucleotides: TGTGCCAGCAGACGATCGGGACAGACCTACAATGAGCAGTTCTTC. Drawing the rest from reference TRBV5-5 and TRBJ2-1, the complete variable domain is DAGVTQSPTHLIKTRGQQVTLRCSPISGHKSVSWYQQVLGQGPQFIFQYYEKEERGRGNFPDRFSARQFPNYSSELNVNALLLGDSALYLCASRRSGQTYNEQFFGPGTRLTVL.

The chain has TRBV6-5 and TRBJ1-2, with D possibly being TRBD1 (5 bases). CDR3 size: 12 residues. Germline lookup yields CDR1 MNHEY and CDR2 SVGAGI. V dropped 8 bases and J dropped 4 bases, with 11 bases sitting between them. This chain's CDR3 is CASPGWGYGYTF. CDR3 coding DNA: TGTGCCAGCCCAGGGTGGGGCTATGGCTACACCTTC.

The chain carries TRBV9 and TRBJ2-3, with TRBD2 matching over 9 bases. Trimming at V came to 0 bases and at J to 1 base, leaving 9 bases not matched to a gene. CDR1 is SGDLS and CDR2 is YYNGEE in the germline V gene. This CDR3 contains 18 residues. The CDR3 loop is CASSVGPSGAIGTDTQYF. The DNA of the CDR3 is TGTGCCAGCAGCGTAGGTCCTAGCGGGGCTATCGGCACAGATACGCAGTATTTT.

This rearrangement joins TRBV11-2 to TRBJ2-5; possibly TRBD2 for D (6 bases). CDR1 SGHAT and CDR2 FQNNGV come from the germline V gene. Trimming removed 5 bases from V and 1 base from J, with 11 bases in between. The CDR3 has 14 residues. The DNA of the CDR3 is TGTGCCAGCAGCGCGGCGGGGCGCCAAGAGACCCAGTACTTC. Translation gives CASSAAGRQETQYF.

This chain joins TRBV2 and TRBJ1-2; possibly TRBD1 for D (6 bases). CDR3 length: 15 residues. Trimming cost V 7 bases and J 2 bases, with 17 bases left between them. The germline gives CDR1 SNHLY, CDR2 FYNNEI. The CDR3 region is CASKVGDTENYGYTF. For the CDR3, the DNA is TGTGCCAGCAAGGTTGGGGACACAGAAAACTATGGCTACACCTTC.

The rearrangement uses TRBV6-5 and TRBJ1-3; D is perhaps TRBD1 (5 bases). V was clipped by 2 bases and J by 4 bases, with 12 bases between them. Germline CDR1 MNHEY, CDR2 SVGAGI. This CDR3 region has 15 residues. The CDR3 coding sequence is TGTGCCAGCAGTTACGACAGAAAGTCCGGAAACACCATATATTTT. It encodes CASSYDRKSGNTIYF.

V and J are TRBV24-1 and TRBJ1-2, with D hard to call. CDR1 is KGHDR, CDR2 SFDVKD, per germline. V lost 5 bases to trimming and J lost 1 base, with 4 bases between them. The CDR3 is 12 residues long. CDR3 in amino acids: CATSGDNYGYTF. In nucleotides, the CDR3 is TGTGCCACCAGTGGAGATAACTATGGCTACACCTTC.

The chain combines TRBV20-1 with TRBJ1-6, with TRBD1 as a possible D gene (5 bases). Germline CDR1 DFQATT, CDR2 SNEGSKA (reference sequence). V was pared by 3 bases and J by 4 bases, with 10 bases between. The CDR3 is 14 amino acids. DNA for the CDR3: TGCAGTGCTAGTATGGCAGGGTATAATTCACCCCTCCACTTT. Translated: CSASMAGYNSPLHF.

The rearrangement links TRBV19 to TRBJ1-4; D is possibly TRBD1 (5 bases). Germline V gene data show CDR1 as LNHDA and CDR2 as SQIVND (reference sequence). CDR3 length equals 13 residues. Trimming left V 5 bases short and J 3 bases short, with 7 bases between. The CDR3 nucleotides read TGTGCCAGTAGTTGGGGGGCTAATGAAAAACTGTTTTTT. The encoded protein is CASSWGANEKLFF.

The chain has TRBV12-3 or TRBV12-4 and TRBJ2-5; 8 nucleotides align to TRBD2. The CDR3 totals 13 residues. With V trimmed by 5 bases and J by 4 bases, 3 bases remained unmatched. This CDR3 reads CASSRGGPETQYF. CDR3 DNA: TGTGCCAGCAGTCGGGGGGGGCCAGAGACCCAGTACTTC.

This clone was counted at least ten times. This sequence joins TRBV19 and TRBJ1-2, with TRBD1 matching over 7 bases. There are 14 residues in the CDR3. Looked up from germline, CDR1 is LNHDA and CDR2 is SQIVND (reference sequence). The junction had 4 bases not matched to a gene; V was cut back by 6 bases and J by 0 bases. CDR3 region: CASRTGNPNYGYTF. CDR3 nucleotide sequence: TGTGCCAGTAGGACAGGGAATCCTAACTATGGCTACACCTTC.

The V and J genes are TRBV7-2 and TRBJ1-4; D gene uncertain. This CDR3 is built from 13 residues. In germline, CDR1 is SGHTA, CDR2 FQGNSA. Trimming took off 3 bases at V and 7 bases at J, with 9 bases between the two ends. CDR3 DNA sequence: TGTGCCAGCAGCTTGCGGGCGGGTGAAAAACTGTTTTTT. This translates into CASSLRAGEKLFF.

The chain links TRBV25-1 to TRBJ2-7, with TRBD1 matching 7 bases. The trim removed 4 bases at V and 6 bases at J, leaving 6 bases unmatched. The germline gives CDR1 MGHDK, CDR2 SYGVNS. CDR3 size: 13 residues. For the CDR3, the DNA is TGTGCCAGCAGTGTGTTTAGGGGGCGCGAGCAGTACTTC. Its protein product is CASSVFRGREQYF.

The chain combines TRBV9 with TRBJ2-3, with 8 positions matching TRBD2. Looked up from germline, CDR1 is SGDLS and CDR2 is YYNGEE. This CDR3 is 15 amino acids long. J was trimmed by 2 bases and V by 4 bases; bases with no gene match: 6. CDR3 bases: TGTGCCAGCAGCCCCCGGGGGGGTTTCACAGATACGCAGTATTTT. This sequence encodes CASSPRGGFTDTQYF.

This chain connects TRBV18 to TRBJ2-3; D may be TRBD2 (7 bases). V lost 5 bases and J 2 bases, leaving 17 bases between the germline ends. Germline-derived CDR1 and CDR2 are KGHSH and LQKENI. The length of the CDR3 is 16 residues. The CDR3 loop reads CASSVSAGAITDTQYF. Written as DNA, the CDR3 is TGTGCCAGCTCAGTCAGCGCGGGGGCCATCACAGATACGCAGTATTTT.

V is TRBV9 and J is TRBJ2-5, with TRBD2 as a possible D gene (5 bases). V was trimmed by 1 base and J by 0 bases, leaving 13 bases between them. The CDR3 consists of 16 residues. Germline assignment: CDR1 SGDLS and CDR2 YYNGEE. DNA for the CDR3: TGTGCCAGCAGCGTAAAGGGCCGAGGGTACCAAGAGACCCAGTACTTC. Protein product: CASSVKGRGYQETQYF.

The chain combines TRBV28 with TRBJ1-1, with TRBD1 matching 7 bases. The CDR3 is 13 residues long. With 4 bases clipped from V and 1 base from J, the junction kept 0 bases outside the gene matches. The germline gives CDR1 MDHEN, CDR2 SYDVKM. The CDR3 nucleotides are TGTGCCAGCAGTTGGGACAGGAACACTGAAGCTTTCTTT. Translating it yields CASSWDRNTEAFF.

A few counts support this clone. The chain is built from TRBV11-2 and TRBJ1-4; 7 nucleotides match TRBD1. With 1 base clipped from V and 5 bases from J, the junction kept 10 bases outside the gene matches. The CDR3 contains 17 residues. Germline V gives CDR1 SGHAT, CDR2 FQNNGV. CDR3 nucleotides: TGTGCCAGCAGCTTAGGACCTCTCGGGACAGAGAATGAAAAACTGTTTTTT. It yields the protein CASSLGPLGTENEKLFF.

The chain employs TRBV28 and TRBJ1-1; TRBD1 is a possible D gene (5 bases). V lost 3 bases and J lost 1, with 15 bases in between. Germline CDR1 MDHEN, CDR2 SYDVKM. The CDR3 is made up of 16 amino acids. CDR3 in DNA: TGTGCCAGCAGTTTCGGGGGAAGACGCGGGAACACTGAAGCTTTCTTT. Translation gives CASSFGGRRGNTEAFF.

The chain combines TRBV7-9 with TRBJ2-1; 9 bases map to TRBD1. This CDR3 comprises 16 residues. With 4 bases clipped from V and 5 bases from J, the junction kept 9 bases outside the gene matches. Germline-derived CDR1 and CDR2 are SEHNR and FQNEAQ (reference sequence). The CDR3: CASSSGQGLRHNEQFF. CDR3 DNA: TGTGCCAGCAGCTCTGGACAGGGGCTTCGACACAATGAGCAGTTCTTC.

This clone turned up a few times. This chain uses TRBV6-5 with TRBJ1-3; a weak D match, TRBD1 (6 bases). V lost 6 bases, J lost 3 bases, and 9 bases lay in between. The CDR3 contains 13 residues. Germline V gene lookup returns CDR1 MNHEY and CDR2 SVGAGI. The CDR3 bases are TGTGCCAGCAGAACAGGGCGTGGAAACACCATATATTTT. Protein sequence: CASRTGRGNTIYF.